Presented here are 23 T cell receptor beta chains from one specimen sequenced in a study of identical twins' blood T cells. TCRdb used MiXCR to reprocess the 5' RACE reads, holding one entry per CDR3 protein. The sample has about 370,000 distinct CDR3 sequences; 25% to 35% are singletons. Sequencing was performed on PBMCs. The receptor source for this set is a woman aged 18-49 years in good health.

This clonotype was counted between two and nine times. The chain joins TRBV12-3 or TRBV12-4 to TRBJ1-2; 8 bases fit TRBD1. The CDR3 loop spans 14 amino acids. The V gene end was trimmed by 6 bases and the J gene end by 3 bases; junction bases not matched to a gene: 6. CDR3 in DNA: TGTGCCAGCAGCCAGACAGGGGTTCACTATGGCTACACCTTC. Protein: CASSQTGVHYGYTF.

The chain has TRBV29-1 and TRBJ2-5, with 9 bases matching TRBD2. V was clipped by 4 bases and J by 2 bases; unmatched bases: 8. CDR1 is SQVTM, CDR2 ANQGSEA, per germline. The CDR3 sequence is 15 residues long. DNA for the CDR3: TGCAGCGTTGGGTGGAGACTAGCGGATCAAGAGACCCAGTACTTC. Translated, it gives CSVGWRLADQETQYF.

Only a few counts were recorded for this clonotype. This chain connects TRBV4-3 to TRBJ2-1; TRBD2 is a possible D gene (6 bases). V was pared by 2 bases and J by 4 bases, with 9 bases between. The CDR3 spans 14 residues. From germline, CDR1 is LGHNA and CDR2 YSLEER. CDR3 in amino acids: CASSQKSGYNEQFF. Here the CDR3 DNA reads TGCGCCAGCAGCCAAAAGAGCGGGTACAATGAGCAGTTCTTC.

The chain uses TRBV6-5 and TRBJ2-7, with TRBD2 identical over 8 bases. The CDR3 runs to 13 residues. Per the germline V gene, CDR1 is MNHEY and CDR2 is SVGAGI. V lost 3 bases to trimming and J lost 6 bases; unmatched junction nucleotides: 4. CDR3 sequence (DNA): TGTGCCAGCAGTTATCGGGGGGGCGGCGAGCAGTACTTC. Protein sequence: CASSYRGGGEQYF.

The CDR3 region is CASSRDTFTGELFF. In nucleotides, the CDR3 is TGTGCCAGCAGCCGGGACACCTTCACCGGGGAGCTGTTTTTT. The V and J genes are TRBV11-3 and TRBJ2-2; the D gene is possibly TRBD1 (6 bases). The CDR3 covers 14 residues. V was clipped by 5 bases and J by 4 bases, with 11 bases between them. The germline gives CDR1 SGHNT, CDR2 YENEEA.

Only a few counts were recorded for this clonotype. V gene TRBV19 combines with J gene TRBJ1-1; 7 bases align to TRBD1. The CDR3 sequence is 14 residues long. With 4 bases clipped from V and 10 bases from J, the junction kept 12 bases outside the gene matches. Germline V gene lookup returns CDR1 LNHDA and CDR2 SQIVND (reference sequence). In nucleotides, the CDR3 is TGTGCCAGTAGTACGACCGGGACAGCGGGCAGAGCTTTCTTT. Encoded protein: CASSTTGTAGRAFF.

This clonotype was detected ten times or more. The CDR3 coding sequence is TGCAGTGCTAGTATCAGCAATCAGCCCCAGCATTTT. Residues: CSASISNQPQHF. The chain couples TRBV20-1 to TRBJ1-5, with D unclear. Germline V gives CDR1 DFQATT, CDR2 SNEGSKA (reference sequence). V was cut by 3 bases and J by 1 base, with 4 bases left in between. The CDR3 is 12 amino acids.

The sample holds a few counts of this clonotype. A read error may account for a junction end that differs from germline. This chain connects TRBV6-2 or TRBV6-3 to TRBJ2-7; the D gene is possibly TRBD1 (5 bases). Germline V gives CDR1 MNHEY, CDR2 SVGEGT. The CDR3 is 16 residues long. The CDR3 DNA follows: TGTGCCATCAGTCCCCTGGGTTCCCAGGGCTCCTACGAGCAGTACTTC. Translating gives CAISPLGSQGSYEQYF.

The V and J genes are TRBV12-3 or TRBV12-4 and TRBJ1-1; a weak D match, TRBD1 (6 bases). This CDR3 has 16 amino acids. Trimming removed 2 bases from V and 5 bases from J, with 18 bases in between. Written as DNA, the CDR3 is TGTGCCAGCAGTTTACACGAGGGCAGGGGCGAGACTGAAGCTTTCTTT. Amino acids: CASSLHEGRGETEAFF.

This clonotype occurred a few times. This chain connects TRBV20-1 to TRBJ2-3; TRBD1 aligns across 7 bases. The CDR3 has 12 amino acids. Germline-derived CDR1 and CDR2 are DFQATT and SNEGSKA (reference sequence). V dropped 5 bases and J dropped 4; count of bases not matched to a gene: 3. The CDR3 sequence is CSAGDRADTQYF. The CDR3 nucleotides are TGCAGTGCTGGGGACAGAGCAGATACGCAGTATTTT.

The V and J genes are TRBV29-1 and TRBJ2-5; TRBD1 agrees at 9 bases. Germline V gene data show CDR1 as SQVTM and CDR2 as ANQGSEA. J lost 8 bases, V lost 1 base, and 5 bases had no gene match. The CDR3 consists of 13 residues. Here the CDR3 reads CSVEVGQGGTQYF. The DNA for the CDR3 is TGCAGCGTTGAAGTGGGACAGGGAGGTACCCAGTACTTC.

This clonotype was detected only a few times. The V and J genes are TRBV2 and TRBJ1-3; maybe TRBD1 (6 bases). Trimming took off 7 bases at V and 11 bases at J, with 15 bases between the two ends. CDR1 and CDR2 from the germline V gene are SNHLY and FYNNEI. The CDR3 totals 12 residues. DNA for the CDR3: TGTGCCAGCACCGAACAGGGTACGGCCATATATTTT. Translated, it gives CASTEQGTAIYF.

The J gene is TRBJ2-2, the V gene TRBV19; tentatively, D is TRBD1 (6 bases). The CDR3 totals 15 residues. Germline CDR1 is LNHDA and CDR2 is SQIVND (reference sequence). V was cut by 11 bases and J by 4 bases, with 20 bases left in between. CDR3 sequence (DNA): TGTGCCGGTATTTACAGGGCGGAGCTCACCGGGGAGCTGTTTTTT. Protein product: CAGIYRAELTGELFF.

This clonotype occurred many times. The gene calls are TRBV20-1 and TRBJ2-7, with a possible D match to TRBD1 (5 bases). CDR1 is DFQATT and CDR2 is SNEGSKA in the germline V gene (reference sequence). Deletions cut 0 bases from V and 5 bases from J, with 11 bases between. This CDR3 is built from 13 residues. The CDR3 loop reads CSARDTGFDEQYF. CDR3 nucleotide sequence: TGCAGTGCTAGAGACACAGGTTTTGACGAGCAGTACTTC.

The chain's CDR3 is CSASEGIIPQHF. Written as DNA, the CDR3 is TGCAGTGCTAGCGAGGGGATCATCCCCCAGCATTTT. J is TRBJ1-5 and V is TRBV20-1; D may be TRBD1 (5 bases). This CDR3 is built from 12 residues. Germline values: CDR1 DFQATT, CDR2 SNEGSKA (reference sequence). V was trimmed by 3 bases and J by 10 bases, leaving 13 bases between them.

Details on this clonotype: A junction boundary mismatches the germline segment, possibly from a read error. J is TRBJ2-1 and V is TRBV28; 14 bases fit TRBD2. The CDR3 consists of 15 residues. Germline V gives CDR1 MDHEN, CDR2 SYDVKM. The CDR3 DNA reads TGTGCCGGCAGCAAACGGACTAGCGGGAGGAATGAGCAGTTCTTC. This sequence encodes CAGSKRTSGRNEQFF.

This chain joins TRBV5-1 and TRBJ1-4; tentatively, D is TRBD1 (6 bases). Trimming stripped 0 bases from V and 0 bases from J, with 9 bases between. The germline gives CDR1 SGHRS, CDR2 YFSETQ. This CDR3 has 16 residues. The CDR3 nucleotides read TGCGCCAGCAGCTTGGAGGGGGATGCAACTAATGAAAAACTGTTTTTT. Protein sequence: CASSLEGDATNEKLFF.

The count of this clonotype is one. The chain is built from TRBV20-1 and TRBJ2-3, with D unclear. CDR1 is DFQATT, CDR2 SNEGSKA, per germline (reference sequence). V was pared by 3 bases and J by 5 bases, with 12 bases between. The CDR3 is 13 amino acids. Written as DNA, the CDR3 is TGCAGTGCTAGGGGATTAGATGAAGATACGCAGTATTTT. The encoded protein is CSARGLDEDTQYF.

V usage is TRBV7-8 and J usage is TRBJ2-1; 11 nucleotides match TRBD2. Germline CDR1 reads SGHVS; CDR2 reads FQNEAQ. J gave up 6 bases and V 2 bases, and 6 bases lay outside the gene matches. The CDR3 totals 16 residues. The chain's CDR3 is CASSLILAGGSNEQFF. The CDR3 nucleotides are TGTGCCAGCAGCTTAATCCTAGCGGGAGGCTCCAATGAGCAGTTCTTC.

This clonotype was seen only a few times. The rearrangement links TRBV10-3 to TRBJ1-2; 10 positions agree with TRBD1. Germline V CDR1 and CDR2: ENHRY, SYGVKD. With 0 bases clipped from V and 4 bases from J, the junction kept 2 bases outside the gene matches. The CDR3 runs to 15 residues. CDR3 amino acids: CAISESGQGRYGYTF. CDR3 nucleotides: TGTGCCATCAGTGAGTCGGGACAGGGGCGCTATGGCTACACCTTC.

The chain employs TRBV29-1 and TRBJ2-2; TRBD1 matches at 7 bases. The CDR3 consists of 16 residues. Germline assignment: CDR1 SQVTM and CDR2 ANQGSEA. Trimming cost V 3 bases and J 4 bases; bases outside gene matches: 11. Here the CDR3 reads CSVELSGTEITGELFF. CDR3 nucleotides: TGCAGCGTTGAGCTCTCCGGGACAGAGATCACCGGGGAGCTGTTTTTT.

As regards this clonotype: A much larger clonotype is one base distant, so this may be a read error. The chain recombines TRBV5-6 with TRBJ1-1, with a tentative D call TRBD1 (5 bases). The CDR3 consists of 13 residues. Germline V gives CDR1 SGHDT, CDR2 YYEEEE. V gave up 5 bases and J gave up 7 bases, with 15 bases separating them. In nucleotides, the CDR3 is TGTGCCAGCAGATTGACAGTGAACCTTGAAGCTTTCTTT. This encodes CASRLTVNLEAFF.

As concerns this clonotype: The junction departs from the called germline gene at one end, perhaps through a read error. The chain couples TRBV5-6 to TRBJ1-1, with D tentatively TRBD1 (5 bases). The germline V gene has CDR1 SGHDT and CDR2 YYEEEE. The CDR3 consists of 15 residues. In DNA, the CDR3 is TGTGTCAGCAGCACAGGACCGACTCTGAACACTGAAGCTTTCTTT. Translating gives CVSSTGPTLNTEAFF.